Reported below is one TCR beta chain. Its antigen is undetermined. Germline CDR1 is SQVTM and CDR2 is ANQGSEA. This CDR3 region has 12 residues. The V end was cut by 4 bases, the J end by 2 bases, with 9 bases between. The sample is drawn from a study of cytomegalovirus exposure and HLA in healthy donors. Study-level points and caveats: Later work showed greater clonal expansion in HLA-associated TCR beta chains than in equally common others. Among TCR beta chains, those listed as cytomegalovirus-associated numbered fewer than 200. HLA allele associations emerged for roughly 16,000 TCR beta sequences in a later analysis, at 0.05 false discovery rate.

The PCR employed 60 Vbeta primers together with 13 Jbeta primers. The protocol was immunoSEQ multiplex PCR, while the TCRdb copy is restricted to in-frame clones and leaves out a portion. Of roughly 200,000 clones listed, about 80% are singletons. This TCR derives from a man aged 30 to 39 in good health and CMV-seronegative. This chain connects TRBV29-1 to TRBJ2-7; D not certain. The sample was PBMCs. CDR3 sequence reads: CSVGASPYEQYF. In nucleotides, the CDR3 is TGCAGCGTTGGGGCCAGCCCCTACGAGCAGTACTTC.